This TCR beta chain emerged from a study of blood T cell repertoires in COVID-19. This CDR3 is built from 17 residues. Trimming took off 1 base at V and 0 bases at J, with 14 bases between the two ends. The V gene's germline CDR1 is SGHTS and CDR2 YDEGEE. Here immunoSEQ multiplex PCR was the method, and the copy in TCRdb shows in-frame clones only, minus some. The sample includes 200,000 to 250,000 clones, 87% of them seen just once. Source material: PBMCs or T cells enriched from blood (not recorded which). This chain uses TRBV5-8 with TRBJ1-3; D is perhaps TRBD1 (6 bases). This sequence originates from a man aged 25-45 years who had recovered from COVID-19. This CDR3 is CASSLTTGRRSGNTIYF. The CDR3 nucleotides read TGTGCCAGCAGCTTGACGACAGGCCGACGCTCTGGAAACACCATATATTTT.